This T cell receptor beta chain was sequenced during a study of T cell responses to AZD1222 COVID-19 vaccine. Across the study: Pooling was applied to second doses at about 4 or about 12 weeks.

V was trimmed by 3 bases and J by 1 base, leaving 6 bases between them. CDR3 length: 12 residues. Germline assignment: CDR1 SQVTM and CDR2 ANQGSEA. As concerns this clone: The antigen is undetermined.

Clones were sequenced by immunoSEQ multiplex PCR, and TCRdb holds only the in-frame ones, with some missing. The sample contains roughly 120,000 clones, approximately 84% of which appear only once. Study-level points and caveats: Donors were largely white British and mainly female; clonal diversity was possibly underestimated. Nearly half of spike-specific TCRs reportedly target variant regions that are unmutated in the B.1.351 and B.1.1.7 variants.

The source of this sequence is an adult in good health. The rearrangement uses TRBV29-1 and TRBJ1-2; no definite D call. The source material was peripheral blood, sampled on day 0 of AZD1222 vaccination. CDR3 sequence reads: CSVDRDNYGYTF. The DNA for the CDR3 is TGCAGCGTTGACAGAGATAACTATGGCTACACCTTC.